This T cell receptor beta chain came from a study of T-cell reconstitution after alpha-beta-depleted transplantation in children. General study points: Recipient T cells and thymic progenitors that survived were the source of the high TCRbeta diversity seen at day 60 in some patients. Several hundred expanded graft clones reportedly supplied alpha-beta T cells about two months after transplant. Most T-cell counts and diversity one year after the transplant came from T cells that were newly produced.

A library of TCRbeta sequences, prepared with unique molecular identifiers, was generated. TCRdb recomputed calls from the PCR reads with MiXCR, one row per CDR3 protein. Of 6,500 to 10,000 distinct CDR3 sequences listed, 15% to 20% were seen once; the top ten hold 85% to 90%. With V trimmed by 3 bases and J by 3 bases, 7 bases remained unmatched. The germline V gene has CDR1 KGHDR and CDR2 SFDVKD. The CDR3 is 15 amino acids. Many counts were recorded for this clonotype. Its antigen is currently unknown. This sequence joins TRBV24-1 and TRBJ2-7, with 7 bases matching TRBD1. The source of this sequence is a girl under two years old who had a stem cell transplant for combined immunodeficiency, so the T cells may come from the graft donor. Sequenced here: PBMCs, mostly from graft donor cells, sampled 60 days after TCRalphabeta/CD19-depleted stem cell transplant. This CDR3 reads CATSDAVDRYYEQYF. For the CDR3, the DNA is TGTGCCACCAGTGATGCCGTGGACAGGTACTACGAGCAGTACTTC.